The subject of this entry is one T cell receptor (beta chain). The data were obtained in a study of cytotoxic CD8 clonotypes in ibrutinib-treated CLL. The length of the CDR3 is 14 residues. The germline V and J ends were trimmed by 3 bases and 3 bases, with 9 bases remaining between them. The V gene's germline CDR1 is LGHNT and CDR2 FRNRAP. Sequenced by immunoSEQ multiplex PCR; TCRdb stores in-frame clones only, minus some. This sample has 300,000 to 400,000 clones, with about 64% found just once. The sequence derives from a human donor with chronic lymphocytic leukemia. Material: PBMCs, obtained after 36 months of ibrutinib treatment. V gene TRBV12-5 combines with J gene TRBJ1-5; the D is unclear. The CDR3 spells CASGFIQNNQPQHF. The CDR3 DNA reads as TGTGCTAGTGGTTTCATACAGAACAATCAGCCCCAGCATTTT.